Shown below are 23 T cell receptor beta chains from a single sample sequenced in a study of blood T cell repertoires in COVID-19. The protocol was immunoSEQ multiplex PCR, while the TCRdb copy is restricted to in-frame clones and leaves out a portion. The sample lists fewer than 85,000 clones; 80% to 85% were seen once. The material sequenced was peripheral blood. Receptors originate from a human donor in a cohort sampled during active COVID-19.

J is TRBJ1-2 and V is TRBV7-9; a weak D match, TRBD1 (6 bases). Germline CDR1 SEHNR, CDR2 FQNEAQ (reference sequence). V lost 5 bases and J 11 bases, leaving 12 bases between the germline ends. The CDR3 length is 11 residues. The CDR3, as DNA: TGTGCCAGCAGCCCGGGGGGCCTTTACACCTTC. It encodes CASSPGGLYTF.

The rearrangement links TRBV15 to TRBJ2-3, with 11 bases matching TRBD2. With 3 bases clipped from V and 3 bases from J, the junction kept 5 bases outside the gene matches. The length of the CDR3 is 16 residues. CDR1 is LNHNV, CDR2 YYDKDF, per germline (reference sequence). The CDR3 nucleotides are TGTGCCACCAGCAGGGTACTAGCGGGGGTAACAGATACGCAGTATTTT. It codes for CATSRVLAGVTDTQYF.

V and J are TRBV5-1 and TRBJ2-1; 11 bases line up with TRBD2. The J segment lost 0 bases and the V segment lost 4 bases, leaving 18 bases of the junction unmatched. The germline V gene encodes CDR1 SGHRS and CDR2 YFSETQ. The CDR3 totals 21 residues. The CDR3 here is CASSIPGTSGGIRSSYNEQFF. The CDR3 nucleotides are TGCGCCAGCAGCATACCCGGTACTAGCGGGGGTATTAGGAGCTCCTACAATGAGCAGTTCTTC.

The CDR3 region is CASSPVAGGKLFF. For the CDR3, the DNA is TGTGCCAGCAGTCCCGTGGCCGGCGGAAAACTGTTTTTT. This sequence joins TRBV6-5 and TRBJ1-4, with D uncertain. The CDR3 extends over 13 amino acids. Trimming cost V 5 bases and J 10 bases, with 14 bases left between them. Germline V gene data show CDR1 as MNHEY and CDR2 as SVGAGI.

The chain couples TRBV2 to TRBJ2-5; D is perhaps TRBD2 (5 bases). CDR1 is SNHLY and CDR2 is FYNNEI in the germline V gene. Trimming removed 6 bases from V and 4 bases from J, with 6 bases in between. The CDR3 contains 11 residues. CDR3 sequence reads: CASSGIETQYF. CDR3 nucleotides: TGTGCCAGCAGCGGGATAGAGACCCAGTACTTC.

This rearrangement joins TRBV6-5 to TRBJ2-7; D might be TRBD1 (6 bases). V gave up 6 bases and J gave up 3 bases, with 18 bases separating them. This CDR3 is 15 amino acids long. Germline assignment: CDR1 MNHEY and CDR2 SVGAGI. The CDR3 coding sequence is TGTGCCAGCAGCCCCCTTAGGGACACGTACTACGAGCAGTACTTC. Its protein is CASSPLRDTYYEQYF.

The chain links TRBV7-3 to TRBJ2-7, with TRBD1 matching over 8 bases. The CDR3 runs to 15 residues. Germline loops: CDR1 SGHTA, CDR2 FQGTGA. V was clipped by 4 bases and J by 6 bases; unmatched bases: 11. The CDR3 coding sequence is TGTGCCAGCAGCTCCAGGGACAGGCTCTTGGGCGAGCAGTACTTC. It is translated as CASSSRDRLLGEQYF.

The rearrangement uses TRBV6-5 and TRBJ2-7, with TRBD2 identical over 9 bases. The CDR3 is made up of 12 amino acids. The V and J ends lost 11 bases and 1 base, in that order; junction bases with no gene match: 3. Germline V CDR1 and CDR2: MNHEY, SVGAGI. The CDR3 DNA sequence: TGTGCCGCGGGGGGGTCTTCCTACGAGCAGTACTTC. It codes for CAAGGSSYEQYF.

The gene calls are TRBV12-5 and TRBJ1-2; TRBD1 agrees at 8 bases. Germline loops: CDR1 LGHNT, CDR2 FRNRAP. The ends lost 3 bases at V and 4 bases at J; junction bases unmatched: 4. The CDR3 loop spans 14 amino acids. CDR3 coding DNA: TGTGCTAGTGGTTTAGAGGGACAGGTCTATGGCTACACCTTC. It encodes CASGLEGQVYGYTF.

CDR3 DNA sequence: TGTGCCAGCAGCCGTTTCGGGGGCGGGGGGGCCGCAGATACGCAGTATTTT. This translates into CASSRFGGGGAADTQYF. The chain has TRBV5-4 and TRBJ2-3, with 9 positions matching TRBD2. V gave up 4 bases and J gave up 4 bases; unmatched junction bases: 13. The CDR3 spans 17 residues. Per germline, CDR1 SGHNT and CDR2 YYREEE (reference sequence).

The rearrangement joins TRBV12-3 or TRBV12-4 to TRBJ2-1, with D possibly being TRBD1 (6 bases). V was clipped by 6 bases and J by 4 bases, with 10 bases between them. CDR3 length equals 13 residues. CDR3 nucleotides: TGTGCCAGCAGCCCCGGGACATACAATGAGCAGTTCTTC. It codes for CASSPGTYNEQFF.

This clone has just a few counts. The chain has TRBV19 and TRBJ2-7, with 7 bases fitting TRBD2. V was clipped by 6 bases and J by 3 bases; unmatched bases: 5. Germline V gene data show CDR1 as LNHDA and CDR2 as SQIVND (reference sequence). The length of the CDR3 is 13 residues. The CDR3 sequence is CASRGAGVYEQYF. The CDR3 DNA is TGTGCCAGTAGGGGTGCGGGGGTCTACGAGCAGTACTTC.

This chain links TRBV10-3 with TRBJ1-3; D is uncertain. V dropped 10 bases and J dropped 8 bases, with 12 bases sitting between them. The CDR3 length is 11 residues. Germline-derived CDR1 and CDR2 are ENHRY and SYGVKD. CDR3 in DNA: TGTGCCACCCACGGCGGGCACACCATATATTTT. Residues: CATHGGHTIYF.

The CDR3 reads CASSSGWGPQETQYF. CDR3 DNA sequence: TGTGCCAGCAGCTCCGGATGGGGCCCCCAAGAGACCCAGTACTTC. The rearrangement joins TRBV5-5 to TRBJ2-5; D may be TRBD1 (5 bases). This CDR3 comprises 15 residues. Between the trimmed V and J ends, which lost 3 bases and 1 base, there was a span of 13 bases. In germline, CDR1 is SGHKS, CDR2 YYEKEE (reference sequence).

This clone was counted between two and nine times. The V gene is TRBV19, the J gene TRBJ1-5; TRBD1 might be the D (6 bases). CDR3 length equals 15 residues. Trimming cost V 5 bases and J 10 bases, with 21 bases left between them. In germline, CDR1 is LNHDA, CDR2 SQIVND (reference sequence). This CDR3 reads CASSFRDTFPSPQHF. The CDR3 coding sequence is TGTGCCAGTAGTTTCCGGGACACCTTCCCGTCTCCCCAGCATTTT.

As concerns this clone: One end of the junction fails to match germline, which may point to a read error. The chain carries TRBV6-5 and TRBJ2-5; 8 bases map to TRBD2. The CDR3 loop spans 13 amino acids. In germline, CDR1 is MNHEY, CDR2 SVGAGI. CDR3 in amino acids: CASSTGGQGTQYF. In DNA, the CDR3 is TGTGCCAGCAGTACGGGGGGGCAAGGGACCCAGTACTTC.

This clone was recorded at least ten times. The chain recombines TRBV5-8 with TRBJ1-6; TRBD1 agrees at 7 bases. V trimming: 3 bases; J trimming: 10 bases; junction bases outside the gene matches: 13. Germline-derived CDR1 and CDR2 are SGHTS and YDEGEE. CDR3 length: 16 residues. CDR3 sequence: CASSSWTGSIGSPLHF. CDR3 DNA: TGTGCCAGCAGCTCATGGACAGGAAGCATTGGCTCACCCCTCCACTTT. The entire variable domain, with the rest obtained from reference TRBV5-8 and TRBJ1-6, is as follows: EAGVTQSPTHLIKTRGQQATLRCSPISGHTSVYWYQQALGLGLQFLLWYDEGEERNRGNFPPRFSGRQFPNYSSELNVNALELEDSALYLCASSSWTGSIGSPLHFGNGTRLTVT.

Relative to its sample, this clone is medium-sized. The chain carries TRBV6-5 and TRBJ1-5; D is perhaps TRBD1 (5 bases). The CDR3 covers 13 residues. From germline, CDR1 is MNHEY and CDR2 SVGAGI. Trimming cost V 7 bases and J 7 bases, with 14 bases left between them. The CDR3: CASTGNRGQPQHF. The CDR3 DNA reads as TGTGCCAGCACGGGGAACCGGGGGCAGCCCCAGCATTTT.

The V gene is TRBV4-3, the J gene TRBJ1-4; D remains unclear. In germline, CDR1 is LGHNA, CDR2 YSLEER. This CDR3 has 15 amino acids. Between the trimmed V and J ends, which lost 0 bases and 5 bases, there was a span of 10 bases. The CDR3 protein is CASSQEPQLNEKLFF. The CDR3 DNA reads as TGCGCCAGCAGCCAAGAGCCCCAGTTAAATGAAAAACTGTTTTTT.

This sequence joins TRBV9 and TRBJ1-1, with TRBD1 as a possible D gene (6 bases). This CDR3 is 13 amino acids long. Trimming pared 3 bases from V and 1 base from J, leaving 7 bases between. Per the germline V gene, CDR1 is SGDLS and CDR2 is YYNGEE. CDR3 sequence reads: CASSEQGNTEAFF. Written as DNA, the CDR3 is TGTGCCAGCAGCGAACAGGGGAACACTGAAGCTTTCTTT.

The J gene is TRBJ1-2, the V gene TRBV6-5, with unresolved D. Germline V gene data show CDR1 as MNHEY and CDR2 as SVGAGI. The CDR3 runs to 13 residues. V was trimmed by 4 bases and J by 4 bases, leaving 10 bases between them. The CDR3 protein is CASSSSSGYGYTF. DNA of the CDR3: TGTGCCAGCAGTTCATCCTCGGGCTATGGCTACACCTTC.

This chain joins TRBV11-2 and TRBJ2-7; 9 bases map to TRBD1. The CDR3 spans 14 residues. Germline assignment: CDR1 SGHAT and CDR2 FQNNGV. Trimming at V came to 5 bases and at J to 2 bases, leaving 4 bases not matched to a gene. The CDR3 DNA sequence: TGTGCCAGCAGCCACAGGGGGCGCGCCTACGAGCAGTACTTC. This encodes CASSHRGRAYEQYF.

This clone came up a few times. The rearrangement joins TRBV6-2 or TRBV6-3 to TRBJ2-2, with 11 positions matching TRBD2. The germline CDR1 and CDR2 sequences are MNHEY and SVGEGT. With V trimmed by 5 bases and J by 6 bases, 5 bases remained unmatched. This CDR3 is 15 amino acids long. CDR3 nucleotides: TGTGCCAGCAGTCGTATAGCGGGGGGGTCCGGGGAGCTGTTTTTT. Its translation: CASSRIAGGSGELFF.